A single sample gave rise to the 25 T cell receptor beta chains below, sequenced in a study of regulatory and conventional T cells in RAG deficiency. The sorted regulatory T cells were CD4+, CD25-high and CD127-low, with genomic DNA sequenced. Libraries were prepared by immunoSEQ multiplex PCR; TCRdb keeps only in-frame clonotypes and omits some of them. Among approximately 10,000 clones listed, roughly 95% were seen once. These data also featured in a second study, about regulatory T cells. That source reports: The primer mix had 52 TRBV and 13 TRBJ primers.

The source material was CD127- CD25+ CD4+ Tregs sorted from blood. These receptors came from a human donor in good health.

This clone is a singleton in its sample. This sequence joins TRBV6-1 and TRBJ1-5; 7 positions match TRBD1. From germline, CDR1 is MNHNS and CDR2 SASEGT. CDR3 size: 19 residues. The V gene end was trimmed by 0 bases and the J gene end by 0 bases; junction bases not matched to a gene: 11. The CDR3, as DNA: TGTGCCAGCAGTGAAGCTGTTGTAGGGACAGTTTATAGCAATCAGCCCCAGCATTTT. Its protein is CASSEAVVGTVYSNQPQHF.

The rearrangement joins TRBV5-1 to TRBJ1-2, with D perhaps matching TRBD1 (5 bases). CDR3 length: 14 residues. The V end lost 2 bases, the J end lost 7 bases, and 15 bases lay between the germline ends. Germline values: CDR1 SGHRS, CDR2 YFSETQ. The CDR3 nucleotides read TGCGCCAGCAGCTTAAGGGGCAGGGAGGCTGGCTACACCTTC. It specifies CASSLRGREAGYTF.

J is TRBJ2-1 and V is TRBV9; the match to TRBD2 covers 11 bases. The length of the CDR3 is 20 residues. V lost 0 bases and J lost 6; bases outside the gene matches: 17. Germline CDR1 SGDLS, CDR2 YYNGEE. CDR3 nucleotides: TGTGCCAGCAGCGTAGCTGGATGGTGGCTAGCGGGGGGTTGGGGCAATGAGCAGTTCTTC. This encodes CASSVAGWWLAGGWGNEQFF.

V is TRBV19 and J is TRBJ1-5; D is uncertain. V lost 1 base and J 2 bases, leaving 12 bases between the germline ends. CDR1 is LNHDA and CDR2 is SQIVND in the germline V gene (reference sequence). The CDR3 has 16 amino acids. The CDR3 nucleotides are TGTGCCAGTAGTATAGGGGAGTGGCGGGGCAATCAGCCCCAGCATTTT. This encodes CASSIGEWRGNQPQHF.

The rearrangement uses TRBV9 and TRBJ1-2; D uncertain. CDR1 is SGDLS, CDR2 YYNGEE, per germline. The CDR3 runs to 14 residues. V lost 0 bases and J 5 bases, leaving 11 bases between the germline ends. The CDR3: CASSVGTVGYGYTF. The CDR3 DNA is TGTGCCAGCAGCGTAGGTACAGTTGGGTATGGCTACACCTTC.

V gene TRBV6-1 combines with J gene TRBJ2-2; D possibly corresponds to TRBD1 (5 bases). The germline V gene encodes CDR1 MNHNS and CDR2 SASEGT. The CDR3 covers 16 residues. V was cut by 2 bases and J by 3 bases, with 13 bases left in between. CDR3: CASSESRQIYTGELFF. In DNA, the CDR3 is TGTGCCAGCAGTGAAAGTAGACAGATATACACCGGGGAGCTGTTTTTT.

The rearrangement uses TRBV6-4 and TRBJ1-1, with a tentative D call TRBD1 (5 bases). Trimming removed 6 bases at V and 2 bases at J, with 10 bases between. Germline lookup yields CDR1 MRHNA and CDR2 SNTAGT. The CDR3 sequence is 13 residues long. The CDR3 nucleotides are TGTGCCAGCAGCCCTACAGGAAACACTGAAGCTTTCTTT. As protein: CASSPTGNTEAFF.

This chain joins TRBV10-2 and TRBJ1-2, with 10 positions matching TRBD1. The CDR3 totals 13 residues. Trimming at V came to 6 bases and at J to 8 bases, leaving 6 bases not matched to a gene. Germline loops: CDR1 WSHSY, CDR2 SAAADI. CDR3 in amino acids: CASRDRGARGYTF. In nucleotides, the CDR3 is TGCGCCAGCAGGGACAGGGGGGCGAGGGGCTACACCTTC.

This rearrangement joins TRBV30 to TRBJ2-7; 7 bases match TRBD2. The germline CDR1 and CDR2 sequences are GTSNPN and SVGIG (reference sequence). Trimming at V came to 3 bases and at J to 1 base, leaving 3 bases not matched to a gene. The length of the CDR3 is 13 residues. The CDR3 here is CAWSGEGSYEQYF. CDR3 DNA sequence: TGTGCCTGGAGCGGGGAGGGTTCCTACGAGCAGTACTTC.

The chain has TRBV11-2 and TRBJ1-6; D is unresolved. CDR1 and CDR2 (germline): SGHAT, FQNNGV. V was cut by 2 bases and J by 10 bases, with 12 bases left in between. CDR3 length: 14 amino acids. CDR3 sequence: CASSLTRGNSPLHF. The CDR3 bases are TGTGCCAGCAGCTTAACACGGGGTAACTCACCCCTCCACTTT. Looking up the rest from reference TRBV11-2 and TRBJ1-6 gives the full variable domain: EAGVAQSPRYKIIEKRQSVAFWCNPISGHATLYWYQQILGQGPKLLIQFQNNGVVDDSQLPKDRFSAERLKGVDSTLKIQPAKLEDSAVYLCASSLTRGNSPLHFGNGTRLTVT.

The V and J genes are TRBV18 and TRBJ1-1, with 7 bases lining up with TRBD1. Germline V gene data show CDR1 as KGHSH and CDR2 as LQKENI. V gave up 3 bases and J gave up 0 bases; unmatched junction bases: 7. The CDR3 sequence is 16 residues long. The DNA of the CDR3 is TGTGCCAGCTCACCCAACAGGGGCGGCATGAACACTGAAGCTTTCTTT. This codes for CASSPNRGGMNTEAFF.

The rearrangement joins TRBV7-6 to TRBJ1-2, with 9 bases lining up with TRBD1. V lost 5 bases and J lost 4; bases outside the gene matches: 11. Germline lookup yields CDR1 SGHVS and CDR2 FNYEAQ. The CDR3 consists of 16 residues. The CDR3 nucleotides read TGTGCCAGCAGCCAATCCGGACAGGGGCAGATCTATGGCTACACCTTC. Its protein product is CASSQSGQGQIYGYTF. The variable domain in full, with the rest retrieved from reference TRBV7-6 and TRBJ1-2, is GAGVSQSPRYKVTKRGQDVALRCDPISGHVSLYWYRQALGQGPEFLTYFNYEAQQDKSGLPNDRFSAERPEGSISTLTIQRTEQRDSAMYRCASSQSGQGQIYGYTFGSGTRLTVV.

The count of this clone is one. The CDR3 region has the DNA TGTGCCAGCTCACCTAGCGACAGGTGGAACACTGAAGCTTTCTTT. Protein product: CASSPSDRWNTEAFF. The rearrangement links TRBV18 to TRBJ1-1; TRBD1 is a possible D gene (6 bases). The length of the CDR3 is 15 residues. Trimming cost V 3 bases and J 1 base, with 12 bases left between them. Germline V gene sequence: CDR1 KGHSH, CDR2 LQKENI.

This chain connects TRBV9 to TRBJ2-7; 9 bases agree with TRBD1. The CDR3 covers 15 residues. Germline assignment: CDR1 SGDLS and CDR2 YYNGEE. The V gene end was trimmed by 3 bases and the J gene end by 5 bases; junction bases not matched to a gene: 9. For the CDR3, the DNA is TGTGCCAGCAGCGCCCAGGTGGGACAGGGCGACGAGCAGTACTTC. Its protein is CASSAQVGQGDEQYF.

The chain uses TRBV6-1 and TRBJ1-2; maybe TRBD1 (6 bases). Germline V gene data show CDR1 as MNHNS and CDR2 as SASEGT. CDR3 length: 12 residues. Trimming shortened V by 4 bases and J by 9 bases, and 12 bases separated the two germline ends. The CDR3 spells CASSVGAWSYTF. CDR3 in DNA: TGTGCCAGCAGTGTGGGGGCGTGGAGCTACACCTTC.

The V gene is TRBV7-2, the J gene TRBJ2-3; the D is unclear. The CDR3 totals 12 residues. Germline CDR1 and CDR2: SGHTA and FQGNSA. The V and J ends lost 3 bases and 2 bases respectively, with 3 bases between them. The CDR3 is CASSFNTDTQYF. CDR3 sequence (DNA): TGTGCCAGCAGCTTCAACACAGATACGCAGTATTTT.

This clone was counted once. The CDR3 DNA reads TGCGCCAGCAGTGAAACAGGAGCCGGTGAGACCCAGTACTTC. It encodes CASSETGAGETQYF. V gene TRBV10-1 combines with J gene TRBJ2-5; the D gene is possibly TRBD1 (5 bases). Trimming pared 3 bases from V and 5 bases from J, leaving 13 bases between. Germline-derived CDR1 and CDR2 are WNHNN and SYGVQD (reference sequence). The CDR3 contains 14 residues.

This CDR3 reads CASSLASGQWGEKLFF. Here the CDR3 DNA reads TGTGCCAGCAGCTTAGCCTCGGGACAGTGGGGTGAAAAACTGTTTTTT. The chain is built from TRBV7-2 and TRBJ1-4; 7 nucleotides align to TRBD1. Germline lookup yields CDR1 SGHTA and CDR2 FQGNSA. V gave up 0 bases and J gave up 7 bases; unmatched junction bases: 8. The CDR3 length is 16 residues.

This clone has a single count. This chain joins TRBV5-1 and TRBJ2-7, with a tentative D call TRBD1 (7 bases). Germline V gives CDR1 SGHRS, CDR2 YFSETQ. This CDR3 spans 15 amino acids. Trimming removed 0 bases from V and 5 bases from J, with 15 bases in between. CDR3: CASSLGQGGFNEQYF. The CDR3 nucleotides read TGCGCCAGCAGCTTGGGACAGGGAGGCTTCAACGAGCAGTACTTC.

The V and J genes are TRBV5-1 and TRBJ1-5; possibly TRBD1 for D (6 bases). The germline V gene encodes CDR1 SGHRS and CDR2 YFSETQ. V lost 0 bases and J lost 3, with 16 bases in between. There are 17 residues in the CDR3. The CDR3 DNA reads as TGCGCCAGCAGCTTGGGACCCGGACAGACCCTCAATCAGCCCCAGCATTTT. Amino acids: CASSLGPGQTLNQPQHF.

This rearrangement joins TRBV10-1 to TRBJ1-2, with TRBD1 as a possible D gene (6 bases). The CDR3 extends over 13 amino acids. Germline loops: CDR1 WNHNN, CDR2 SYGVQD (reference sequence). Trimming removed 6 bases from V and 3 bases from J, with 11 bases in between. CDR3 sequence: CASSPGGDYGYTF. For the CDR3, the DNA is TGCGCCAGCAGCCCGGGGGGCGACTATGGCTACACCTTC.

The CDR3 DNA is TGTGCCAGCAGCTTAGATGCAGATTCACCCCTCCACTTT. This codes for CASSLDADSPLHF. The chain uses TRBV11-2 and TRBJ1-6; D uncertain. V was clipped by 0 bases and J by 8 bases, with 5 bases between them. Germline CDR1 SGHAT, CDR2 FQNNGV. The CDR3 has 13 amino acids.

The chain couples TRBV6-6 to TRBJ2-7; D is possibly TRBD2 (5 bases). The ends were cut back, 5 bases at V and 1 base at J, with 15 bases in the middle. Germline CDR1 MNHNY, CDR2 SVGAGI (reference sequence). The CDR3 loop spans 15 amino acids. The CDR3 sequence: CASSDPGVTSYEQYF. DNA of the CDR3: TGTGCCAGCAGTGATCCCGGGGTGACATCCTACGAGCAGTACTTC.

The rearrangement joins TRBV9 to TRBJ1-2; D gene unclear. This CDR3 region has 16 residues. The germline V and J ends were trimmed by 4 bases and 1 base, with 17 bases remaining between them. CDR1 and CDR2 (germline): SGDLS, YYNGEE. CDR3 DNA: TGTGCCAGCAGCCCAGCTGGGTCAGGCCTTAACTATGGCTACACCTTC. This sequence encodes CASSPAGSGLNYGYTF.

V and J are TRBV7-9 and TRBJ1-4; D unresolved. The germline CDR1 and CDR2 sequences are SEHNR and FQNEAQ (reference sequence). The CDR3 covers 15 residues. V lost 5 bases and J 8 bases, leaving 18 bases between the germline ends. For the CDR3, the DNA is TGTGCCAGCAGCCCGACTGCGACCCTGGCCGAAAAACTGTTTTTT. Its translation: CASSPTATLAEKLFF.